These 15 T cell receptor beta chains share one sample of origin, sequenced in a study of T cell responses to AZD1222 COVID-19 vaccine. Assay: immunoSEQ multiplex PCR; the TCRdb copy retains only in-frame clones and omits some. This table has roughly 120,000 clones, about 85% appearing once. The sample consisted of peripheral blood, taken on day 0 of AZD1222 vaccination. These receptors originate from an adult in good health.

The V gene is TRBV28, the J gene TRBJ1-1; D perhaps matches TRBD1 (6 bases). Germline V CDR1 and CDR2: MDHEN, SYDVKM. This CDR3 has 14 residues. Between the trimmed V and J ends, which lost 5 bases and 11 bases, there was a span of 21 bases. The CDR3 bases are TGTGCCAGCAGTCGCCCGGAAGTGGGGGCGAGGGCTTTCTTT. Translating gives CASSRPEVGARAFF.

The chain is built from TRBV2 and TRBJ2-3; D ambiguous. The CDR3 has 14 residues. The V end was cut by 9 bases, the J end by 6 bases, with 19 bases between. Germline CDR1 SNHLY, CDR2 FYNNEI. CDR3 amino acids: CASVREKKGDTQYF. CDR3 bases: TGTGCCAGTGTCCGCGAGAAAAAAGGGGATACGCAGTATTTT. The full variable domain, completed using reference TRBV2 and TRBJ2-3, is EPEVTQTPSHQVTQMGQEVILRCVPISNHLYFYWYRQILGQKVEFLVSFYNNEISEKSEIFDDQFSVERPDGSNFTLKIRSTKLEDSAMYFCASVREKKGDTQYFGPGTRLTVL.

The gene calls are TRBV7-2 and TRBJ1-4, with D unresolved. Trimming stripped 2 bases from V and 7 bases from J, with 14 bases between. This CDR3 is 15 amino acids long. Germline CDR1 is SGHTA and CDR2 is FQGNSA. The CDR3 is CASSLTRGGREKLFF. The CDR3 DNA reads as TGTGCCAGCAGCTTAACCCGGGGTGGACGTGAAAAACTGTTTTTT.

This chain joins TRBV27 and TRBJ1-6; D uncertain. Germline V gives CDR1 MNHEY, CDR2 SMNVEV (reference sequence). V lost 6 bases and J lost 9, with 9 bases in between. The CDR3 totals 12 residues. CDR3 residues: CASSRPGSPLHF. Written as DNA, the CDR3 is TGTGCCAGCAGCCGCCCGGGTTCACCCCTCCACTTT.

The genes are TRBV12-5 and TRBJ2-3; 7 bases are a match to TRBD2. CDR1 LGHNT and CDR2 FRNRAP come from the germline V gene. The CDR3 is 15 residues long. J gave up 0 bases and V 6 bases, and 6 bases lay outside the gene matches. The CDR3 sequence is CASGYTAGSTDTQYF. The CDR3 nucleotides are TGTGCTAGTGGCTATACAGCGGGGAGCACAGATACGCAGTATTTT. Full variable domain (remainder filled in from reference TRBV12-5 and TRBJ2-3): DARVTQTPRHKVTEMGQEVTMRCQPILGHNTVFWYRQTMMQGLELLAYFRNRAPLDDSGMPKDRFSAEMPDATLATLKIQPSEPRDSAVYFCASGYTAGSTDTQYFGPGTRLTVL.

The V and J genes are TRBV7-9 and TRBJ1-5; D unresolved. The CDR3 contains 14 residues. Germline CDR1 is SEHNR and CDR2 is FQNEAQ (reference sequence). V lost 4 bases to trimming and J lost 4 bases, with 11 bases between them. The CDR3 DNA follows: TGTGCCAGCAGCTCATCGGGTAGTAATCAGCCCCAGCATTTT. Its protein product is CASSSSGSNQPQHF.

This chain uses TRBV19 with TRBJ2-1; 7 bases fit TRBD2. Unmatched junction bases numbered 10, after V lost 1 base and J lost 7 bases. CDR3 length: 16 amino acids. Germline V CDR1 and CDR2: LNHDA, SQIVND (reference sequence). CDR3 loop: CASSIGLAQLRNEQFF. Written as DNA, the CDR3 is TGTGCCAGTAGTATAGGACTAGCCCAGCTACGAAATGAGCAGTTCTTC.

This chain links TRBV28 with TRBJ2-7; perhaps TRBD1 as D (6 bases). The CDR3 loop spans 15 amino acids. V shed 4 bases and J shed 2 bases, with 15 bases lying between them. Looked up from germline, CDR1 is MDHEN and CDR2 is SYDVKM. CDR3 protein: CASSSPSRGAYEQYF. For the CDR3, the DNA is TGTGCCAGCAGTTCCCCCTCCAGGGGAGCCTACGAGCAGTACTTC.

The chain links TRBV19 to TRBJ1-2, with D possibly matching TRBD1 (5 bases). The CDR3 has 13 amino acids. Germline CDR1 LNHDA, CDR2 SQIVND (reference sequence). Between the trimmed V and J ends, which lost 7 bases and 1 base, there was a span of 10 bases. CDR3 DNA: TGTGCCAGTACCGCGGACATTAACTATGGCTACACCTTC. Translating gives CASTADINYGYTF.

This sequence joins TRBV29-1 and TRBJ1-4, with 9 bases identical to TRBD1. The CDR3 covers 14 residues. J gave up 4 bases and V 6 bases, and 6 bases lay outside the gene matches. Per germline, CDR1 SQVTM and CDR2 ANQGSEA. The CDR3 loop reads CSVGRDRDNEKLFF. The CDR3, as DNA: TGCAGCGTCGGCCGGGACAGGGATAATGAAAAACTGTTTTTT.

The rearrangement joins TRBV2 to TRBJ1-1, with D uncertain. The germline V gene encodes CDR1 SNHLY and CDR2 FYNNEI. CDR3 length equals 15 residues. Trimming took off 1 base at V and 0 bases at J, with 9 bases between the two ends. The CDR3 nucleotides are TGTGCCAGCAGTGAAGGGGTCGGCTTGAACACTGAAGCTTTCTTT. Protein product: CASSEGVGLNTEAFF.

V gene TRBV5-1 combines with J gene TRBJ1-1; D is ambiguous. The CDR3 consists of 14 residues. Trimming cost V 2 bases and J 5 bases, with 13 bases left between them. Germline CDR1 is SGHRS and CDR2 is YFSETQ. The DNA for the CDR3 is TGCGCCAGCAGCTTAGCGGGTAGGGTGACTGAAGCTTTCTTT. This codes for CASSLAGRVTEAFF.

J is TRBJ1-1 and V is TRBV12-3 or TRBV12-4, with D possibly TRBD1 on 5 matching bases. V was shortened by 6 bases and J by 11 bases, with 10 bases between the two germline ends. This CDR3 spans 10 amino acids. Written as DNA, the CDR3 is TGTGCCAGCAGGGGGGAATCGGCTTTCTTT. It encodes CASRGESAFF.

This chain uses TRBV6-5 with TRBJ2-3; D may be TRBD1 (5 bases). The CDR3 contains 14 residues. CDR1 is MNHEY, CDR2 SVGAGI, per germline. V lost 7 bases, J lost 1 base, and 12 bases lay in between. For the CDR3, the DNA is TGTGCCAGCAAGGGGCCCGCAGGCACAGATACGCAGTATTTT. Protein sequence: CASKGPAGTDTQYF.

This chain joins TRBV14 and TRBJ1-1; D not resolved. Germline V gene sequence: CDR1 SGHDN, CDR2 FVKESK. The germline V and J ends were trimmed by 4 bases and 4 bases, with 10 bases remaining between them. The CDR3 is 13 residues long. CDR3 bases: TGTGCCAGCAGCCTCGCGGGAGGCACTGAAGCTTTCTTT. Protein: CASSLAGGTEAFF.